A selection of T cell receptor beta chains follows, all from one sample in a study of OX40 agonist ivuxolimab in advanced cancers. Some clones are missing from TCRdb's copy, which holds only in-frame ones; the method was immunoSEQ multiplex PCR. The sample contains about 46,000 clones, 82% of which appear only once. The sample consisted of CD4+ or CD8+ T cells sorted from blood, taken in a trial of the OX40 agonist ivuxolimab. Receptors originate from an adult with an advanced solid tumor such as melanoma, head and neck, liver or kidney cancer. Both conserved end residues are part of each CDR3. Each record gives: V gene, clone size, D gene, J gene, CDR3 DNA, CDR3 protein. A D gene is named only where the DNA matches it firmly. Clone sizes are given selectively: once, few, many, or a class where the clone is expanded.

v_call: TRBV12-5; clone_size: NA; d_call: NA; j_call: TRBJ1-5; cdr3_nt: TGTGCTAGTGGTTTGGCCTCATTGGGGCGGCGGGGCAATCAGCCCCAGCATTTT; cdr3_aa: CASGLASLGRRGNQPQHF
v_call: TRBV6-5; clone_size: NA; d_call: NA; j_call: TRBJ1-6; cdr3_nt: TGTGCCAGCAGTCCCTACGTCAAGGCCTACTCACCCCTCCACTTT; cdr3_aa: CASSPYVKAYSPLHF
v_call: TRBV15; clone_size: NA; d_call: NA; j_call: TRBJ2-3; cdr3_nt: TGTGCCACCAGCAGAGAGGGGGGCCGGATTTTCACAGATACGCAGTATTTT; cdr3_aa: CATSREGGRIFTDTQYF
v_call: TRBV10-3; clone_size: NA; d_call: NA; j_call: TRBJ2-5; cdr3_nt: TGTGCCATCAGCCACGACGGGTCAAAGACCCAGTACTTC; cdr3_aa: CAISHDGSKTQYF
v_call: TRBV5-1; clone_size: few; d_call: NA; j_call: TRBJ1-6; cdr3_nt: TGCGCCAGCAGCTTATCGGGCCTCGACGGCCTCCACTTT; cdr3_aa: CASSLSGLDGLHF
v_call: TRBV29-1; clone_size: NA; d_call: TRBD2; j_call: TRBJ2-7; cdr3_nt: TGCAGCGTTGATAGCGGGGGGTCGTACGAGCAGTACTTC; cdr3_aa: CSVDSGGSYEQYF
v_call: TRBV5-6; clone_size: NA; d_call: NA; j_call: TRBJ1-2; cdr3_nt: TGTGCCAGCAGCCCCGGCGGTCACTTTAACTATGGCTACACCTTC; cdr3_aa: CASSPGGHFNYGYTF
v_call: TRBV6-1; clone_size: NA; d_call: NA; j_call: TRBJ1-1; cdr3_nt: TGTGCCAGCAGTGAATCGGGAACCTTGGCTTTCTTT; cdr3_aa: CASSESGTLAFF
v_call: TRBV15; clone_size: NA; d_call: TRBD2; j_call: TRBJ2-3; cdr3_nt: TGTGCCACCAGCAGGGAGCTAGCGGGGGGGATTACGCAGTATTTT; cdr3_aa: CATSRELAGGITQYF
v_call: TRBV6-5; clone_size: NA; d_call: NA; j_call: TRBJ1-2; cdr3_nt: TGTGCCAGCAGTCCCGCACGAGTAGGCTACACCTTC; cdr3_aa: CASSPARVGYTF
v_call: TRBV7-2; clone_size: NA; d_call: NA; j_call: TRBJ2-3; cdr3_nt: TGTGCCAGCAGCAGACTAGGTAGTGGTGATACGCAGTATTTT; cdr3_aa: CASSRLGSGDTQYF
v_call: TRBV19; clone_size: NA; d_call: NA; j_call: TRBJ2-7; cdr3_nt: TGTGCCAGCAAGGGGGACCCCCCATGCTACGAGCAGTACTTC; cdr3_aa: CASKGDPPCYEQYF
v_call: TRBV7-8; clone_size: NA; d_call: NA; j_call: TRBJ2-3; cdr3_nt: TGTGCCAGCAGCTTAACTAGATCCGATACGCAGTATTTT; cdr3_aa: CASSLTRSDTQYF
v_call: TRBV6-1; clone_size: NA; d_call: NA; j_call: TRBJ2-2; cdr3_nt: TGTGCCAGCAGTGGACGGGGTCCGAACACCGGGGAGCTGTTTTTT; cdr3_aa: CASSGRGPNTGELFF
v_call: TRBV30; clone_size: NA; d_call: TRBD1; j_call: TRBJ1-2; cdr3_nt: TGTGCCTGGAGGGGACAGGAGTTCTATGGCTACACCTTC; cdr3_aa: CAWRGQEFYGYTF
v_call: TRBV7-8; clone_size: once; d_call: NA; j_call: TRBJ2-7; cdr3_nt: TGTGCCAGCAGCCCACAGGGAACCTCCTACGAGCAGTACTTC; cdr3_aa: CASSPQGTSYEQYF
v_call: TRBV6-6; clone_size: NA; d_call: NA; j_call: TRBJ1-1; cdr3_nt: TGTGCCAGCAGTTACTTCCAAGGGACTGAAGCTTTCTTT; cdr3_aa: CASSYFQGTEAFF
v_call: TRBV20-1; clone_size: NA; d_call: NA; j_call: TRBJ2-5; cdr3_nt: TGCAGTGCGAGTAGGAAGACCCAGTACTTC; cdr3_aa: CSASRKTQYF
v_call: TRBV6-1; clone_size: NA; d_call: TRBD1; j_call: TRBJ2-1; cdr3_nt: TGTGCCAGCAGTGATCCGGGACAGGCTAAGAATGAGCAGTTCTTC; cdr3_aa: CASSDPGQAKNEQFF
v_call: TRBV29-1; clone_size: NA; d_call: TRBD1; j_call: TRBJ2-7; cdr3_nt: TGCAGCGCCGGACAGGGAACCGAGCAGTACTTC; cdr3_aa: CSAGQGTEQYF
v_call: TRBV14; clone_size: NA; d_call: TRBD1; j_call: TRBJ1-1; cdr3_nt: TGTGCCAGCAGCGTGGGACAGGGGATCTCTGAAGCTTTCTTT; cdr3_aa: CASSVGQGISEAFF
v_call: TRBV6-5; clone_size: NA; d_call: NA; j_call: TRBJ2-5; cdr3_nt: TGTGCCAGCAGTTACATCGGCCCGACTGATGTGCAGTACTTC; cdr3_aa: CASSYIGPTDVQYF